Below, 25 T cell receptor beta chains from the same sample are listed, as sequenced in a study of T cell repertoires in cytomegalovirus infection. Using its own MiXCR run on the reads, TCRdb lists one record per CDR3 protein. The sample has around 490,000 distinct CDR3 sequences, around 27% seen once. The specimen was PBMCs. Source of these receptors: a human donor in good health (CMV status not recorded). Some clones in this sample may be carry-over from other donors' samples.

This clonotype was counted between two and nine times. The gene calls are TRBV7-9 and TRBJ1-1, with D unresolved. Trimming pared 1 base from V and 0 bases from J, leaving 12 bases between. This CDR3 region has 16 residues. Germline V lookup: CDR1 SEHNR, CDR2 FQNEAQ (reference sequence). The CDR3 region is CASSLGSVRLNTEAFF. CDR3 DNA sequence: TGTGCCAGCAGCTTAGGCTCAGTCAGGTTGAACACTGAAGCTTTCTTT. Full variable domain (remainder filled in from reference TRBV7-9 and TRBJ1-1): DTGVSQNPRHKITKRGQNVTFRCDPISEHNRLYWYRQTLGQGPEFLTYFQNEAQLEKSRLLSDRFSAERPKGSFSTLEIQRTEQGDSAMYLCASSLGSVRLNTEAFFGQGTRLTVV.

In DNA form, the CDR3 reads TGTGCCAGTAGTAACTCCATTAGCAATCAGCCCCAGCATTTT. It translates to CASSNSISNQPQHF. The chain has TRBV19 and TRBJ1-5; D gene ambiguous. V gave up 4 bases and J gave up 0 bases, with 7 bases separating them. The CDR3 spans 14 residues. Germline-derived CDR1 and CDR2 are LNHDA and SQIVND (reference sequence).

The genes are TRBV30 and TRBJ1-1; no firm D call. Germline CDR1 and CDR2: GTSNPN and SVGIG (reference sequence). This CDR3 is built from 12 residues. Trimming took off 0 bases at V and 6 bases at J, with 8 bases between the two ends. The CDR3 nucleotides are TGTGCCTGGAGTGTAGGCGTTGCTGAAGCTTTCTTT. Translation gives CAWSVGVAEAFF.

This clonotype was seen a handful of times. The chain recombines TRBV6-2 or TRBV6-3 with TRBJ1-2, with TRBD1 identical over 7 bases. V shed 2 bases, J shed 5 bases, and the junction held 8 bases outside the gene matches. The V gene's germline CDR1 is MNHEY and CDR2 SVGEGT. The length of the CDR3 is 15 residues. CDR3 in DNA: TGTGCCAGCAGTTACCCAGCCGGGACAGAATATGGCTACACCTTC. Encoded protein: CASSYPAGTEYGYTF.

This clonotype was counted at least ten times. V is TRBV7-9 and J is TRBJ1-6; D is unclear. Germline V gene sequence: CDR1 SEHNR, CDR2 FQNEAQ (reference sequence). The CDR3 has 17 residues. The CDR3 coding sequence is TGTGCGATTGGAGAAAATAGACGGAGCTCCTATAATTCACCCCTCCACTTT. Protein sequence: CAIGENRRSSYNSPLHF.

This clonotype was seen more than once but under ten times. The CDR3 nucleotides read TGTGCCAGCAATTTGAGACAAAACACCGGGGAGCTGTTTTTT. Protein sequence: CASNLRQNTGELFF. V is TRBV2 and J is TRBJ2-2; D ambiguous. Germline-derived CDR1 and CDR2 are SNHLY and FYNNEI. V was trimmed by 7 bases and J by 2 bases, leaving 11 bases between them. The CDR3 has 14 amino acids.

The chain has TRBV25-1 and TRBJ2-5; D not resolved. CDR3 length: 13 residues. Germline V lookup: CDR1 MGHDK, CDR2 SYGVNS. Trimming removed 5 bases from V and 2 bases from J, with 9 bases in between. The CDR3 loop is CASSPTEQETQYF. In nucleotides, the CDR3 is TGTGCCAGCAGTCCCACGGAGCAAGAGACCCAGTACTTC.

The CDR3 DNA is TGTGCCAGTCACGAGGAAGTGGGCAATCAGCCCCAGCATTTT. It codes for CASHEEVGNQPQHF. This chain joins TRBV19 and TRBJ1-5; D is undetermined. The CDR3 extends over 14 amino acids. The germline gives CDR1 LNHDA, CDR2 SQIVND (reference sequence). The V gene lost 8 bases and the J gene lost 2 bases, with 13 bases spanning the gap.

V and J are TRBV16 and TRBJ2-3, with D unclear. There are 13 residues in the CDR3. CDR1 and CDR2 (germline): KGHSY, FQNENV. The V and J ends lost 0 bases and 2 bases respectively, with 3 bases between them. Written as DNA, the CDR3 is TGTGCCAGCAGCCAATCAACCACAGATACGCAGTATTTT. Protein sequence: CASSQSTTDTQYF.

The chain's CDR3 is CASSQRGQEVSEQFF. CDR3 DNA sequence: TGTGCCAGCAGCCAAAGGGGACAGGAGGTGAGTGAGCAGTTCTTC. This chain joins TRBV7-2 and TRBJ2-1, with TRBD1 matching over 8 bases. Unmatched junction bases numbered 12, after V lost 5 bases and J lost 9 bases. The CDR3 is made up of 15 amino acids. Germline V gene data show CDR1 as SGHTA and CDR2 as FQGNSA.

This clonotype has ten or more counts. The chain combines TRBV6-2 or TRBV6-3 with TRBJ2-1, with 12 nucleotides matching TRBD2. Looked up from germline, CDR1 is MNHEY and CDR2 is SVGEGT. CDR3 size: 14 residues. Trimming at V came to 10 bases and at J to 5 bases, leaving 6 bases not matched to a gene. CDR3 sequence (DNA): TGTGCCACCCAACTAGCGGGAGGAAACAATGAGCAGTTCTTC. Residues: CATQLAGGNNEQFF.

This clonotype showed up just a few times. CDR3 in amino acids: CASSQPGRSHNEQFF. Written as DNA, the CDR3 is TGCGCCAGCAGCCAGCCTGGACGTTCCCACAATGAGCAGTTCTTC. This chain connects TRBV4-1 to TRBJ2-1, with D unclear. Germline V gene data show CDR1 as MGHRA and CDR2 as YSYEKL. The CDR3 extends over 15 amino acids. The V end lost 3 bases, the J end lost 5 bases, and 14 bases lay between the germline ends.

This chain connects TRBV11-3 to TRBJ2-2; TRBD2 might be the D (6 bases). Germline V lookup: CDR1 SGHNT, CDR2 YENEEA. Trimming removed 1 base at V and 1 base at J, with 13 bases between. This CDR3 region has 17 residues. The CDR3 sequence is CASSLALWEENTGELFF. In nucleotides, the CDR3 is TGTGCCAGCAGCTTAGCTCTGTGGGAGGAGAACACCGGGGAGCTGTTTTTT.

This CDR3 reads CASSLVLAHEQFF. For the CDR3, the DNA is TGCGCCAGCAGCTTGGTTCTAGCGCATGAGCAGTTCTTC. The V gene is TRBV5-1, the J gene TRBJ2-1; tentative D call: TRBD2 (6 bases). Germline V CDR1 and CDR2: SGHRS, YFSETQ. The V end was cut by 0 bases, the J end by 8 bases, with 9 bases between. This CDR3 comprises 13 residues.

CDR3 coding DNA: TGCAGCGTTGAATCGGGGTTTGAAGCTTTCTTT. Amino acids: CSVESGFEAFF. The chain recombines TRBV29-1 with TRBJ1-1; D ambiguous. V was shortened by 2 bases and J by 7 bases, with 8 bases between the two germline ends. Germline loops: CDR1 SQVTM, CDR2 ANQGSEA. CDR3 length equals 11 residues.

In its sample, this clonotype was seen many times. The CDR3 sequence is CASSSWVSGNTIYF. DNA for the CDR3: TGTGCCAGCAGCTCGTGGGTTTCTGGAAACACCATATATTTT. This chain joins TRBV7-2 and TRBJ1-3; no firm D call. CDR1 is SGHTA, CDR2 FQGNSA, per germline. The CDR3 contains 14 residues. The V end was cut by 4 bases, the J end by 1 base, with 8 bases between. Supplemented by reference TRBV7-2 and TRBJ1-3, the full variable domain reads GAGVSQSPSNKVTEKGKDVELRCDPISGHTALYWYRQSLGQGLEFLIYFQGNSAPDKSGLPSDRFSAERTGGSVSTLTIQRTQQEDSAVYLCASSSWVSGNTIYFGEGSWLTVV.

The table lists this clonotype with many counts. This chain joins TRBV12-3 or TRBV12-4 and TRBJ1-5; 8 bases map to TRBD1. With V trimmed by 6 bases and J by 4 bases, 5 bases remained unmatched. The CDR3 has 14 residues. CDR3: CASRTGTGNQPQHF. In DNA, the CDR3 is TGTGCCAGCAGGACCGGGACAGGAAATCAGCCCCAGCATTTT.

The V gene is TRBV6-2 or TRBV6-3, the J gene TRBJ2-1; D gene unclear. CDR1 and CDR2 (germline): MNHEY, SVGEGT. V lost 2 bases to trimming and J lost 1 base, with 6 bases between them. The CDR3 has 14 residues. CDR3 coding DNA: TGTGCCAGCAGTTACAGGGTATCCTACAATGAGCAGTTCTTC. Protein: CASSYRVSYNEQFF.

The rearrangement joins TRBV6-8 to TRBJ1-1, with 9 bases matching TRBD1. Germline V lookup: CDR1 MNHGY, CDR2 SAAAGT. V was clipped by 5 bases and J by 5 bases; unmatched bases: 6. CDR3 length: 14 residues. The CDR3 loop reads CASSTLDRGTEAFF. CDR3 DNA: TGTGCCAGCAGTACCCTAGACAGGGGGACTGAAGCTTTCTTT.

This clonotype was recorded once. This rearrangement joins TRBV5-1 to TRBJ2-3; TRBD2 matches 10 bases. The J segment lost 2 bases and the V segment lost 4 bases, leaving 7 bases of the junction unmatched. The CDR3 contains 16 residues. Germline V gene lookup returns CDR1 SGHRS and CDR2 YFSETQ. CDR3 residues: CASSPGLASNTDTQYF. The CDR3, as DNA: TGCGCCAGCAGCCCGGGACTAGCGTCTAACACAGATACGCAGTATTTT.

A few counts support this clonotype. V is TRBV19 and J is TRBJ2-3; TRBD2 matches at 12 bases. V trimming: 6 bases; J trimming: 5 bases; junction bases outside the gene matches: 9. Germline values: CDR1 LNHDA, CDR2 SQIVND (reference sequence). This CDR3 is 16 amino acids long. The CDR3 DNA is TGTGCCAGTAGAAGACTAGCGGGAGATTCTAAAGATACGCAGTATTTT. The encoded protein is CASRRLAGDSKDTQYF.

CDR3 bases: TGTGCCAGCAGCTTAGGGGCAGGGTTAGACTCGGACTATGGCTACACCTTC. Its protein is CASSLGAGLDSDYGYTF. The chain links TRBV7-6 to TRBJ1-2, with D perhaps matching TRBD1 (5 bases). The germline gives CDR1 SGHVS, CDR2 FNYEAQ. CDR3 size: 17 residues. The ends were cut back, 1 base at V and 3 bases at J, with 18 bases in the middle. The whole variable domain, filled in from reference TRBV7-6 and TRBJ1-2, reads GAGVSQSPRYKVTKRGQDVALRCDPISGHVSLYWYRQALGQGPEFLTYFNYEAQQDKSGLPNDRFSAERPEGSISTLTIQRTEQRDSAMYRCASSLGAGLDSDYGYTFGSGTRLTVV.

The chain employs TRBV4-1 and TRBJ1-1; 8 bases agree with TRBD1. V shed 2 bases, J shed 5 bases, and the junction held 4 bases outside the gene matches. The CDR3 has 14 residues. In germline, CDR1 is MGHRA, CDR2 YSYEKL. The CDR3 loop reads CASSQRTGLTEAFF. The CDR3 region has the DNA TGCGCCAGCAGCCAAAGGACAGGGCTAACTGAAGCTTTCTTT.

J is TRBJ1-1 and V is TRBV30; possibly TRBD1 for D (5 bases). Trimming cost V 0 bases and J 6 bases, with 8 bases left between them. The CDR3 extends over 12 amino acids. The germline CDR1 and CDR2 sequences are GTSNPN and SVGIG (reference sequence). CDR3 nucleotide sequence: TGTGCCTGGAGTGTAAGGGGCCCTGAAGCTTTCTTT. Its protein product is CAWSVRGPEAFF.

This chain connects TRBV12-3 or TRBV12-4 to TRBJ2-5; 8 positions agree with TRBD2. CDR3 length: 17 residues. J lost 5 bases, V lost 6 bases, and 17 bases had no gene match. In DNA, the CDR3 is TGTGCCAGCAGCCATAGAATCGGTGGACTAGCTATGGAGACCCAGTACTTC. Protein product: CASSHRIGGLAMETQYF.